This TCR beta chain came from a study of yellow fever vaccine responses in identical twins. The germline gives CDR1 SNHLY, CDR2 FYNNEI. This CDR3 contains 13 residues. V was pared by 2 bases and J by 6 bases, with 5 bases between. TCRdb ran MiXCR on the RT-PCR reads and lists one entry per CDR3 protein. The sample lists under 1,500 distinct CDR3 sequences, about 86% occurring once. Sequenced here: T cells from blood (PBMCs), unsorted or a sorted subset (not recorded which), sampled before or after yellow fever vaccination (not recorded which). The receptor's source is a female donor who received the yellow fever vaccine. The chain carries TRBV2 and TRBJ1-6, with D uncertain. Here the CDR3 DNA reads TGTGCCAGCAGTGAACAAACTAATTCACCCCTCCACTTT. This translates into CASSEQTNSPLHF.